This T cell receptor beta chain was captured by sequencing in a study of blood T cell repertoires in COVID-19. Looking at the study overall: Whether acute or convalescent, the COVID-19 samples came from the United States, Italy and Spain. PBMCs, B-cell-depleted T cells, or T cells provided the cDNA or gDNA that made up the material.

Study processing details: For nucleated cells, counts were estimated from reference gene primer amplification. Data came from immunoSEQ multiplex PCR; TCRdb stores just in-frame clones and leaves some out. The V and J calls and clone size were taken over from that table, and D and trimming were inferred from the DNA. The sample holds about 81,000 clones; under 90% are singletons and the top ten take around 12%. This sequence originates from a human donor in a cohort sampled during active COVID-19. The sequenced material came from peripheral blood.

The CDR3 DNA is TGTGCCAGCAGCTTGTTTTTAGCGGAGACCCAGTACTTC. This encodes CASSLFLAETQYF. The chain uses TRBV5-4 and TRBJ2-5; D is perhaps TRBD2 (5 bases). Germline CDR1 reads SGHNT; CDR2 reads YYREEE (reference sequence). The CDR3 covers 13 residues. Trimming cost V 1 base and J 5 bases, with 9 bases left between them.